These 20 T cell receptor beta chains came from one sample sequenced in a study of blood T cell repertoires in COVID-19. Data came from immunoSEQ multiplex PCR; TCRdb stores just in-frame clones and leaves some out. Among under 100,000 clones listed, around 86% were seen once. Sequenced sample: peripheral blood. The receptors derive from a woman in her seventies with acute or convalescent COVID-19.

The genes are TRBV15 and TRBJ1-4; no definite D call. This CDR3 region has 15 residues. V was pared by 0 bases and J by 1 base, with 6 bases between. Per the germline V gene, CDR1 is LNHNV and CDR2 is YYDKDF (reference sequence). The CDR3 DNA is TGTGCCACCAGCAGAGATCGGGAAACTAATGAAAAACTGTTTTTT. This sequence encodes CATSRDRETNEKLFF.

The rearrangement joins TRBV2 to TRBJ2-6; maybe TRBD2 (5 bases). CDR1 is SNHLY and CDR2 is FYNNEI in the germline V gene. This CDR3 has 15 residues. The V and J ends lost 2 bases and 0 bases respectively, with 5 bases between them. The CDR3 DNA sequence: TGTGCCAGCAGTGAACGGGGCTCTGGGGCCAACGTCCTGACTTTC. It is translated as CASSERGSGANVLTF.

The chain combines TRBV6-1 with TRBJ1-1; D is unclear. Per the germline V gene, CDR1 is MNHNS and CDR2 is SASEGT. The CDR3 covers 11 residues. V lost 2 bases and J 9 bases, leaving 7 bases between the germline ends. The DNA for the CDR3 is TGTGCCAGCAGTGAATTTTATCAAGCTTTCTTT. Its protein is CASSEFYQAFF.

This chain links TRBV10-3 with TRBJ1-4; D unresolved. V lost 0 bases, J lost 8 bases, and 13 bases lay in between. The CDR3 length is 15 residues. Germline V gene lookup returns CDR1 ENHRY and CDR2 SYGVKD. The CDR3 is CAISESRALREKLFF. The CDR3 DNA sequence: TGTGCCATCAGTGAGTCGAGGGCCTTGAGGGAAAAACTGTTTTTT.

The DNA of the CDR3 is TGTGCCAGCAGTTACCCCCGGAATGAGCAGTTCTTC. This encodes CASSYPRNEQFF. J is TRBJ2-1 and V is TRBV6-2 or TRBV6-3; D not resolved. Germline assignment: CDR1 MNHEY and CDR2 SVGEGT. V dropped 2 bases and J dropped 7 bases, with 6 bases sitting between them. This CDR3 contains 12 residues.

This clone was recorded only once. The rearrangement joins TRBV18 to TRBJ1-5; 12 nucleotides line up with TRBD1. This CDR3 has 13 residues. V gave up 6 bases and J gave up 9 bases; unmatched junction bases: 3. Germline lookup yields CDR1 KGHSH and CDR2 LQKENI. CDR3 sequence (DNA): TGTGCCAGCTCGGGGACAGGGGGCCCGCCCCAGCATTTT. Translated, it gives CASSGTGGPPQHF.

This chain connects TRBV3-1 (or the pseudogene TRBV3-2) to TRBJ2-3, with 9 bases that match TRBD2. This CDR3 comprises 17 residues. Germline CDR1 and CDR2: LGHDT and YNNKEL (reference sequence). V shed 0 bases, J shed 1 base, and the junction held 5 bases outside the gene matches. The DNA of the CDR3 is TGTGCCAGCAGCCAAGATCTGGAGCGGGGGGGCACAGATACGCAGTATTTT. Protein sequence: CASSQDLERGGTDTQYF.

This chain uses TRBV6-5 with TRBJ1-4; D perhaps matches TRBD1 (6 bases). V lost 2 bases, J lost 7 bases, and 14 bases lay in between. This CDR3 spans 15 amino acids. CDR1 and CDR2 from the germline V gene are MNHEY and SVGAGI. The CDR3 loop is CASSYQTGTPEKLFF. The CDR3 region has the DNA TGTGCCAGCAGTTACCAAACCGGGACACCTGAAAAACTGTTTTTT.

This chain connects TRBV10-2 to TRBJ1-1, with D unclear. The CDR3 is made up of 13 amino acids. The ends were cut back, 2 bases at V and 8 bases at J, with 12 bases in the middle. CDR1 and CDR2 from the germline V gene are WSHSY and SAAADI. The CDR3: CASSEVSVNEAFF. DNA of the CDR3: TGCGCCAGCAGTGAGGTGAGCGTAAACGAAGCTTTCTTT.

This clone was detected many times. The chain is built from TRBV2 and TRBJ2-7, with D perhaps matching TRBD1 (5 bases). The CDR3 sequence is 13 residues long. V lost 4 bases and J 3 bases, leaving 10 bases between the germline ends. The germline V gene encodes CDR1 SNHLY and CDR2 FYNNEI. DNA for the CDR3: TGTGCCAGCAGTGGACAGACCTACTACGAGCAGTACGTC. Protein sequence: CASSGQTYYEQYV.

The chain has TRBV5-1 and TRBJ2-3; D uncertain. The germline V gene encodes CDR1 SGHRS and CDR2 YFSETQ. CDR3 size: 15 residues. Deletions cut 1 base from V and 5 bases from J, with 14 bases between. CDR3 protein: CASSLRPGPEDTQYF. The CDR3 coding sequence is TGCGCCAGCAGCTTGAGGCCAGGCCCCGAAGATACGCAGTATTTT.

V usage is TRBV27 and J usage is TRBJ1-5; D may be TRBD1 (6 bases). Germline V gene sequence: CDR1 MNHEY, CDR2 SMNVEV (reference sequence). V was pared by 5 bases and J by 3 bases, with 11 bases between. This CDR3 comprises 14 residues. CDR3 DNA: TGTGCCAGCAGTCCCAGGGGAGTCAATCAGCCCCAGCATTTT. It specifies CASSPRGVNQPQHF.

The chain links TRBV5-1 to TRBJ2-1, with TRBD2 matching over 8 bases. V was clipped by 0 bases and J by 7 bases; unmatched bases: 9. The CDR3 extends over 16 amino acids. The germline V gene has CDR1 SGHRS and CDR2 YFSETQ. CDR3 residues: CASSLGPAGDGNEQFF. CDR3 DNA: TGCGCCAGCAGCTTGGGTCCAGCGGGAGATGGGAATGAGCAGTTCTTC.

The rearrangement uses TRBV5-1 and TRBJ1-2; TRBD1 agrees at 9 bases. This CDR3 is 15 amino acids long. CDR1 is SGHRS, CDR2 YFSETQ, per germline. V lost 4 bases to trimming and J lost 7 bases; unmatched junction nucleotides: 11. CDR3 protein: CASSPTSQGARGYTF. The CDR3 nucleotides read TGCGCCAGCAGCCCGACGTCACAGGGGGCGCGTGGCTACACCTTC. The whole variable domain, filled in from reference TRBV5-1 and TRBJ1-2, reads KAGVTQTPRYLIKTRGQQVTLSCSPISGHRSVSWYQQTPGQGLQFLFEYFSETQRNKGNFPGRFSGRQFSNSRSEMNVSTLELGDSALYLCASSPTSQGARGYTFGSGTRLTVV.

Only one count was recorded for this clone. J is TRBJ1-5 and V is TRBV28; D possibly corresponds to TRBD1 (5 bases). From germline, CDR1 is MDHEN and CDR2 SYDVKM. The ends were cut back, 10 bases at V and 0 bases at J, with 16 bases in the middle. This CDR3 is built from 15 residues. The chain's CDR3 is CATTRAWGSNQPQHF. The CDR3 nucleotides read TGTGCCACCACCAGGGCTTGGGGTAGCAATCAGCCCCAGCATTTT. Based on the CDR3 plus reference TRBV28 and TRBJ1-5, the full variable domain is DVKVTQSSRYLVKRTGEKVFLECVQDMDHENMFWYRQDPGLGLRLIYFSYDVKMKEKGDIPEGYSVSREKKERFSLILESASTNQTSMYLCATTRAWGSNQPQHFGDGTRLSIL.

The sample holds one count of this clone. This rearrangement joins TRBV3-1 (or the pseudogene TRBV3-2) to TRBJ2-2; TRBD2 matches at 8 bases. Germline lookup yields CDR1 LGHDT and CDR2 YNNKEL (reference sequence). Trimming took 3 bases from V and 5 from J; bases not matched to a gene: 8. The CDR3 consists of 16 residues. CDR3 in amino acids: CASSHGGGAWTGELFF. In DNA, the CDR3 is TGTGCCAGCAGCCACGGGGGGGGCGCGTGGACCGGGGAGCTGTTTTTT.

This chain joins TRBV6-5 and TRBJ1-5, with 7 bases aligning to TRBD1. The CDR3 contains 15 residues. Germline V gene lookup returns CDR1 MNHEY and CDR2 SVGAGI. The trim removed 6 bases at V and 3 bases at J, leaving 8 bases unmatched. The DNA for the CDR3 is TGTGCCAGCAGCCCCGGGACAGTATACAATCAGCCCCAGCATTTT. Translating it yields CASSPGTVYNQPQHF.

This chain joins TRBV18 and TRBJ1-2, with TRBD1 as a possible D gene (5 bases). The V end was cut by 2 bases, the J end by 8 bases, with 18 bases between. This CDR3 is built from 15 residues. The germline V gene encodes CDR1 KGHSH and CDR2 LQKENI. The CDR3 DNA reads TGTGCCAGCTCACCAAAGTCGGGGCCCCGGGAGGGCTACACCTTC. Translation gives CASSPKSGPREGYTF.

The chain links TRBV7-2 to TRBJ1-2; 8 bases align to TRBD1. After removal of 4 bases from V and 7 bases from J, the junction contained 11 bases not matched to a gene. The CDR3 sequence is 15 residues long. Germline loops: CDR1 SGHTA, CDR2 FQGNSA. The DNA for the CDR3 is TGTGCCAGCAGCTCCCGACCGGGACAGGCTCGTGGCTACACCTTC. Protein sequence: CASSSRPGQARGYTF.

The chain couples TRBV7-9 to TRBJ1-4, with D perhaps TRBD1 (5 bases). V shed 5 bases and J shed 4 bases, with 14 bases lying between them. Germline-derived CDR1 and CDR2 are SEHNR and FQNEAQ (reference sequence). The CDR3 runs 15 residues. CDR3 loop: CASSPFQGLNEKLFF. The CDR3 coding sequence is TGTGCCAGCAGCCCGTTCCAGGGACTTAATGAAAAACTGTTTTTT.